This is a list of T cell receptor beta chains from one sample in a study of blood T cell repertoires in COVID-19. Assay: immunoSEQ multiplex PCR; the TCRdb copy retains only in-frame clones and omits some. The sample records about 300,000 clones, about 80% being singletons. The sequenced sample consisted of peripheral blood. The receptors stem from a woman aged 45 to 65 who had recovered from COVID-19. The CDR3 runs from the conserved cysteine through the conserved F or W. The order of the fields is clone size, V gene, CDR3 protein. The listing skips clone size in some rows; elsewhere it reads once, few, many or a size class.

>NA|TRBV5-1
CASSLGRGNEKLFF
>NA|TRBV7-2
CASSVRGDQPQHF
>NA|TRBV7-2
CASRGDGGSKETQYF
>NA|TRBV18
CASSPRKAGTNPHNEQFF
>NA|TRBV6-2/TRBV6-3
CASSYLLLEVASGRPSEQYF
>NA|TRBV19
CASSNRGRSYEQYF
>NA|TRBV6-6
CASSPATSGSFNTQYF
>NA|TRBV10-3
CAISETGWGGGYTF
>NA|TRBV4-3
CASSQEVVTGGEKLFF
>NA|TRBV28
CASSWGGNNSPLHF
>once|TRBV28
CATSRPGGNSPLHF
>NA|TRBV5-4
CASSFRANSPLHF
>NA|TRBV6-6
CASRELAGGLTDTQYF
>NA|TRBV7-8
CASSLRGGRGSYNEQFF
>few|TRBV27
CASSRGQNTGELFF